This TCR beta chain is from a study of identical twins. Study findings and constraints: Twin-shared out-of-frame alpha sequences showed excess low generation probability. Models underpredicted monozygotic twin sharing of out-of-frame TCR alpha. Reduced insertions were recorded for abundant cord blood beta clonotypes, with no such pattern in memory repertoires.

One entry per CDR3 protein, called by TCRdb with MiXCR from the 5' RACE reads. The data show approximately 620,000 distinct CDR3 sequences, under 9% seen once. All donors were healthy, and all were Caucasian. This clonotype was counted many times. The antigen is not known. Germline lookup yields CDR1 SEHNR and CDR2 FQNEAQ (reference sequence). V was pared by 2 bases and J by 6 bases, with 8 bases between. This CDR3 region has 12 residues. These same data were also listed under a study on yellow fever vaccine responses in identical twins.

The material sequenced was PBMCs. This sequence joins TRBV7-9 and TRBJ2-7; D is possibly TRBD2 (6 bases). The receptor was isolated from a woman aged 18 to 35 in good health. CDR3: CASSLRAGEQYF. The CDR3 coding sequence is TGTGCCAGCAGCTTAAGAGCGGGCGAGCAGTACTTC.